Listed below are T cell receptor beta chains from one sample, sequenced in a study of T cells in Graves' hyperthyroidism and ophthalmopathy. TCRdb re-called the multiplex PCR reads with MiXCR, one entry per CDR3 protein. Among about 410,000 distinct CDR3 sequences listed, about 15% were seen once. Sequenced sample: blood. These receptors were collected from a man younger than 30 with Graves' ophthalmopathy. Each CDR3 is given with its conserved first and last residue. The D gene is left open where the match is weak. A row's size may be missing; if present it is once, few, many or a size class.

j_gene,abundance,v_gene,d_gene,CDR3nt,CDR3aa
TRBJ1-6,-,TRBV10-2,-,TGCGCCACGGGATTACTGGGTTCACCCCTCCACTTT,CATGLLGSPLHF
TRBJ1-1,many,TRBV6-2/TRBV6-3,-,TGTGCCAGCAGTTACCCCGCTCTCAAACCGGGGGGAGCTTTCTTT,CASSYPALKPGGAFF
TRBJ1-2,many,TRBV30,-,TGTGCCTGGAGTGTTAGGGGGGCGTTGGTCTATGGCTACACCTTC,CAWSVRGALVYGYTF
TRBJ2-7,many,TRBV9,TRBD1,TGTGCCAGCAGCGTAGCCGGGGACAGTGCCTACGAGCAGTACTTC,CASSVAGDSAYEQYF
TRBJ2-3,many,TRBV20-1,-,TGCAGTGCTAGAGATGTGGACAACACAGATACGCAGTATTTT,CSARDVDNTDTQYF
TRBJ2-5,-,TRBV6-1,-,TGTGCCAGCAGTGGGGAGGAGTCTAGAAGTTGGCAAGAGACCCAGTACTTC,CASSGEESRSWQETQYF
TRBJ2-1,-,TRBV20-1,-,TGCAGTGCTAGAAGGCTAGCGACCTACAATGAGCAGTTCTTC,CSARRLATYNEQFF
TRBJ1-5,many,TRBV29-1,-,TGCAGCGTGGCAGACGGCAATCAGCCCCAGCATTTT,CSVADGNQPQHF
TRBJ2-7,-,TRBV25-1,-,TGTGCCAGCAGTGAATCTAAGGACGGCCTGAGCTCCTACGAGCAGTACTTC,CASSESKDGLSSYEQYF
TRBJ2-5,few,TRBV27,-,TGTGCCAGCAGTTTATACAGAGCGGCAGGGCTCCAGACCCAGTACTTC,CASSLYRAAGLQTQYF
TRBJ2-2,many,TRBV30,-,TGTGCCTGGCAGGGTGACGGGGAGCTGTTTTTT,CAWQGDGELFF
TRBJ2-7,-,TRBV10-3,TRBD2,TGTGCCATCAGTGGCGGACTAGCGGGGGGGTTATCCTACGAGCAGTACTTC,CAISGGLAGGLSYEQYF
TRBJ1-1,many,TRBV6-1,-,TGTGCCAGCAGGTACCCCGGGGAAGCTTTCTTT,CASRYPGEAFF
TRBJ1-2,many,TRBV5-1,-,TGCGCCAGCAGCTTGGAGGGCGTCGGGAGTGGCTACACCTTC,CASSLEGVGSGYTF
TRBJ2-7,many,TRBV11-2,-,TGTGCCAGCAGCTGGGGCGGGATAGGGTACGAGCAGTACTTC,CASSWGGIGYEQYF
TRBJ2-7,many,TRBV3-1,-,TGTGCCAGCAGCCAAAGGGGTACAGGGAACAACGAGCAGTACTTC,CASSQRGTGNNEQYF
TRBJ2-5,many,TRBV2,-,TGTGCCAGCAGTGCTCAGGGTGGGACCCAGTACTTC,CASSAQGGTQYF